The 20 T cell receptor beta chains below all came from one sample that was sequenced in a study of post-analysis software for immune sequencing data. Study results and limitations: In patients, TRBV5-6, TRBV5-1 and TRBV20-1 belonged to several TRBV segments found more frequently than in controls.

Antigens for these TCRs are unknown. Presence of unique molecular identifiers characterized the TCR beta cDNA libraries. TCRdb re-analysed the PCR reads in MiXCR, keeping a single row per CDR3 protein. The sample includes around 250,000 distinct CDR3 sequences, 36% seen only once; the top ten take around 5.2%. Sequenced material: blood. The receptors were gathered from a girl between 5 and 17 years old with multiple sclerosis.

At least ten counts were recorded for this clonotype. This chain uses TRBV6-5 with TRBJ1-1; D is undetermined. The V gene's germline CDR1 is MNHEY and CDR2 SVGAGI. V was shortened by 6 bases and J by 5 bases, with 7 bases between the two germline ends. The CDR3 contains 11 residues. This chain's CDR3 is CASSVTTEAFF. The DNA for the CDR3 is TGTGCCAGCAGCGTAACGACTGAAGCTTTCTTT.

For this clonotype: A much larger clonotype is one base distant, so this may be a read error. The chain recombines TRBV4-1 with TRBJ2-1; 7 positions match TRBD2. The DNA end favors TRBJ2-7, so the J call may be wrong. The V gene's germline CDR1 is MGHRA and CDR2 YSYEKL. This CDR3 contains 14 residues. The CDR3 protein is CASSQGLADNEQYF. In DNA form, the CDR3 reads TGCGCCAGCAGCCAAGGACTAGCCGACAATGAGCAGTACTTC.

A note on this clonotype: A much larger clone sits a single nucleotide away, making a read error possible. This CDR3 is missing its conserved last phenylalanine or tryptophan, likely due to a read error. The V gene is TRBV27, the J gene TRBJ2-3; either TRBD1 or TRBD2 may supply D (5 bases each). V was pared by 4 bases and J by 3 bases, with 14 bases between. CDR3 length: 15 amino acids. CDR1 MNHEY and CDR2 SMNVEV come from the germline V gene (reference sequence). The CDR3 nucleotides read TGTGCCAGCAGTTCCTCTGGGACGTGGACAGATACGCAGTATTCT. This sequence encodes CASSSSGTWTDTQYS.

The gene calls are TRBV29-1 and TRBJ2-3; 9 bases map to TRBD2. Losses at the gene ends were 2 bases for V and 4 bases for J; bases not matched to a gene: 4. Germline V gene data show CDR1 as SQVTM and CDR2 as ANQGSEA. The CDR3 is made up of 14 amino acids. CDR3 coding DNA: TGCAGCGTTGAAATTCGCGGGGGGGCAGATACGCAGTATTTT. Amino acids: CSVEIRGGADTQYF.

This chain uses TRBV28 with TRBJ2-3, with D maybe TRBD2 (6 bases). The CDR3 has 16 residues. Germline CDR1 MDHEN, CDR2 SYDVKM. Between the trimmed V and J ends, which lost 3 bases and 0 bases, there was a span of 13 bases. CDR3 bases: TGTGCCAGCAGTTTGTTTGGGGGGTCTAGCACAGATACGCAGTATTTT. Amino acid sequence: CASSLFGGSSTDTQYF.

V is TRBV10-3 and J is TRBJ2-5; TRBD1 is a possible D gene (6 bases). Looked up from germline, CDR1 is ENHRY and CDR2 is SYGVKD. The CDR3 extends over 14 amino acids. V lost 0 bases, J lost 5 bases, and 10 bases lay in between. The CDR3 DNA sequence: TGTGCCATCAGTGAGTCAGGGGGTGAGGAGACCCAGTACTTC. The encoded protein is CAISESGGEETQYF.

Points on this clonotype: A much larger clonotype is one base distant, so this may be a read error. The chain joins TRBV6-6 to TRBJ2-1, with 12 bases aligning to TRBD2. Germline assignment: CDR1 MNHNY and CDR2 SVGAGI (reference sequence). The CDR3 loop spans 16 amino acids. The CDR3 here is CAGSYSVTSGSGEQFF. For the CDR3, the DNA is TGTGCCGGCAGTTACTCAGTGACTAGCGGGAGTGGTGAGCAGTTCTTC.

This clonotype was counted many times. The chain uses TRBV12-3 or TRBV12-4 and TRBJ2-1; 13 positions agree with TRBD2. The trim removed 5 bases at V and 10 bases at J, leaving 8 bases unmatched. The CDR3 spans 15 residues. CDR3 nucleotide sequence: TGTGCCAGCAGTCCTCCGGGACTAGCGGGGCTAGAGCAGTTCTTC. Translated: CASSPPGLAGLEQFF.

The chain combines TRBV7-8 with TRBJ2-3; TRBD2 matches 7 bases. The length of the CDR3 is 15 residues. Germline lookup yields CDR1 SGHVS and CDR2 FQNEAQ. V was clipped by 1 base and J by 6 bases; unmatched bases: 7. Written as DNA, the CDR3 is TGTGCCAGCAGCTTAGTTGAGGGTAGCGGGGATACGCAGTATTTT. It specifies CASSLVEGSGDTQYF.

V gene TRBV20-1 combines with J gene TRBJ1-5; D gene uncertain. Germline assignment: CDR1 DFQATT and CDR2 SNEGSKA (reference sequence). V was pared by 6 bases and J by 0 bases, with 9 bases between. The CDR3 extends over 13 amino acids. CDR3: CSAQTGSNQPQHF. CDR3 nucleotide sequence: TGCAGTGCGCAGACGGGTAGCAATCAGCCCCAGCATTTT.

This clonotype has only one observation. This could be a read error, since a much larger clone is one nucleotide away. The chain couples TRBV6-5 to TRBJ2-1; 7 bases agree with TRBD1. The junction had 2 bases not matched to a gene; V was cut back by 2 bases and J by 1 base. The CDR3 is 15 residues long. The germline V gene encodes CDR1 MNHEY and CDR2 SVGAGI. The CDR3 DNA sequence: TGTGCCAGCAGTTACGAGGGGGCTTCCTACAATGAGCAGTTCTTC. Amino acids: CASSYEGASYNEQFF.

This clonotype was picked up a small number of times. The chain joins TRBV20-1 to TRBJ2-1; 8 nucleotides match TRBD2. The V and J ends lost 6 bases and 8 bases, in that order; junction bases with no gene match: 12. CDR3 length: 14 residues. CDR1 DFQATT and CDR2 SNEGSKA come from the germline V gene (reference sequence). CDR3 in DNA: TGCAGTGCCAATCTTCCGGGAGGGCCAGATGAGCAGTTCTTC. It yields the protein CSANLPGGPDEQFF.

The chain carries TRBV5-1 and TRBJ1-3, with 7 nucleotides matching TRBD1. V gave up 7 bases and J gave up 2 bases; unmatched junction bases: 6. Germline CDR1 SGHRS, CDR2 YFSETQ. The length of the CDR3 is 14 residues. The CDR3 sequence: CASAGGAPGNTIYF. In nucleotides, the CDR3 is TGCGCCAGCGCAGGGGGTGCCCCTGGAAACACCATATATTTT.

This clonotype appeared once. V gene TRBV9 combines with J gene TRBJ2-7; 8 bases match TRBD1. CDR3 length equals 14 residues. The ends lost 3 bases at V and 3 bases at J; junction bases unmatched: 5. From germline, CDR1 is SGDLS and CDR2 YYNGEE. CDR3 loop: CASSEGQELYEQYF. CDR3 sequence (DNA): TGTGCCAGCAGCGAGGGACAGGAACTCTACGAGCAGTACTTC.

A word on this clonotype: One junction end disagrees with the germline gene, perhaps due to a read error. The chain carries TRBV7-3 and TRBJ2-7; D is uncertain. The CDR3 contains 13 residues. Germline V gene sequence: CDR1 SGHTA, CDR2 FQGTGA. The CDR3 is CAGSSPLGNEQYF. CDR3 nucleotides: TGTGCCGGCAGCTCCCCTTTAGGGAACGAGCAGTACTTC.

A remark on this clonotype: One junction end does not reproduce the germline sequence, and a read error may be involved. The rearrangement links TRBV20-1 to TRBJ1-1, with a weak D call TRBD1 (5 bases). Germline loops: CDR1 DFQATT, CDR2 SNEGSKA (reference sequence). The CDR3 sequence is 16 residues long. The CDR3 loop reads CSARDWGGPMNTKAFF. The CDR3 DNA reads as TGCAGTGCTAGAGATTGGGGGGGACCTATGAACACTAAAGCTTTCTTT.

Concerning this clonotype itself: A much larger clonotype is one base distant, so this may be a read error. The rearrangement joins TRBV20-1 to TRBJ1-5, with D possibly TRBD1 on 5 matching bases. Trimming left V 1 base short and J 0 bases short, with 10 bases between. The CDR3 loop spans 15 amino acids. CDR1 DFQATT and CDR2 SNEGSKA come from the germline V gene (reference sequence). DNA of the CDR3: TGCAGTGCTAGAGGGTCCGGGGGTAGCAATCAGCCCCAGCATTTT. Translation gives CSARGSGGSNQPQHF.

Remarks on this clonotype: A much larger clone lies a single base off, so this may be a read error. V gene TRBV5-6 combines with J gene TRBJ1-2; D is undetermined. This CDR3 comprises 13 residues. Germline V gives CDR1 SGHDT, CDR2 YYEEEE. The CDR3 sequence is CAGSHDTNYGYTF. The DNA of the CDR3 is TGTGCCGGCAGTCATGACACTAACTATGGCTACACCTTC.

In DNA form, the CDR3 reads TGTGCCACCAGTGATTTCGGGCAGCAAGAGACCCAGTACTTC. This sequence encodes CATSDFGQQETQYF. The chain recombines TRBV24-1 with TRBJ2-5; D unclear. Germline V gene sequence: CDR1 KGHDR, CDR2 SFDVKD. V was pared by 1 base and J by 2 bases, with 7 bases between. The CDR3 is 14 residues long.

Notes on this clonotype: A much bigger clone sits one base away, suggesting this may be a read error. The chain employs TRBV6-5 and TRBJ2-3; D possibly uses TRBD1 or TRBD2 (5 bases each). CDR3 length: 15 residues. Germline CDR1 is MNHEY and CDR2 is SVGAGI. The CDR3 region is CASSYEGMGTDAQYF. The CDR3 region has the DNA TGTGCCAGCAGTTACGAGGGGATGGGCACAGATGCGCAGTATTTT.